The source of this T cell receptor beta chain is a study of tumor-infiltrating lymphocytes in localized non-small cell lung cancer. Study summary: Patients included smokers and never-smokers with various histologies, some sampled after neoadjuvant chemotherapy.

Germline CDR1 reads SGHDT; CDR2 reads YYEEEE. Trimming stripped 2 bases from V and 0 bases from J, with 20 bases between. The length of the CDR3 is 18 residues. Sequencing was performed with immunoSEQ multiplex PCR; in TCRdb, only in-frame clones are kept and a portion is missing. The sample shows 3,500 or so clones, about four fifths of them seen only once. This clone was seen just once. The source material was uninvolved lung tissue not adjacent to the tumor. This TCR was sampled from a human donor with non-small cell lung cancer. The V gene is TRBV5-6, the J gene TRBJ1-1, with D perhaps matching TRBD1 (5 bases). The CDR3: CASSFFFQGRAMNTEAFF. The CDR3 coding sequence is TGTGCCAGCAGCTTCTTCTTTCAGGGCCGCGCCATGAACACTGAAGCTTTCTTT.